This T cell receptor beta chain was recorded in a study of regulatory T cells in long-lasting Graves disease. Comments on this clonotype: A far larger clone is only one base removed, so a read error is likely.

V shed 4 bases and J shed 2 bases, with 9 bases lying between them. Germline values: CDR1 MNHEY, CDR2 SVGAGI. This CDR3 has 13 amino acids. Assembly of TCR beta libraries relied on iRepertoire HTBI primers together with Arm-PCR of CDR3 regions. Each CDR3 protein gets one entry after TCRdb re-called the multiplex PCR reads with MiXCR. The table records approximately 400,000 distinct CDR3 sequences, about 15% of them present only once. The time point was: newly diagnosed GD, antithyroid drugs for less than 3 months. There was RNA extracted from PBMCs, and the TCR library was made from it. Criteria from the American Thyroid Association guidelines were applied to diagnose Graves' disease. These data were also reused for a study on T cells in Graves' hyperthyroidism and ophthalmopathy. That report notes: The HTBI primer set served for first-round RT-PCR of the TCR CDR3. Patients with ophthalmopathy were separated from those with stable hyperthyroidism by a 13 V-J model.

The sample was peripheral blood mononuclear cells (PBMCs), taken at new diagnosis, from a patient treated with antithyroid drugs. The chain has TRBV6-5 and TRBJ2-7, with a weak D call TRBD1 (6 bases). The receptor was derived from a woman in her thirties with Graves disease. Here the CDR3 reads CASSSTGPYEQYF. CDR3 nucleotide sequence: TGTGCCAGCAGTTCGACAGGCCCCTACGAGCAGTACTTC.